This TCR beta chain was obtained from a study of blood T cell repertoires in COVID-19. Sequenced by immunoSEQ multiplex PCR; TCRdb stores in-frame clones only, minus some. The sample consists of roughly 180,000 clones, 75% to 90% of them appearing once. The V segment lost 6 bases and the J segment 10 bases; nucleotides outside the gene matches: 8. Per germline, CDR1 MNHEY and CDR2 SMNVEV (reference sequence). The CDR3 extends over 12 amino acids. The TCR was taken from a woman in her fifties or sixties with acute or convalescent COVID-19. The sequencing sample was made of peripheral blood. The J gene is TRBJ1-1, the V gene TRBV27; TRBD1 agrees at 7 bases. CDR3 residues: CASRLQGGVAFF. For the CDR3, the DNA is TGTGCCAGCAGGCTCCAGGGGGGAGTAGCTTTCTTT.